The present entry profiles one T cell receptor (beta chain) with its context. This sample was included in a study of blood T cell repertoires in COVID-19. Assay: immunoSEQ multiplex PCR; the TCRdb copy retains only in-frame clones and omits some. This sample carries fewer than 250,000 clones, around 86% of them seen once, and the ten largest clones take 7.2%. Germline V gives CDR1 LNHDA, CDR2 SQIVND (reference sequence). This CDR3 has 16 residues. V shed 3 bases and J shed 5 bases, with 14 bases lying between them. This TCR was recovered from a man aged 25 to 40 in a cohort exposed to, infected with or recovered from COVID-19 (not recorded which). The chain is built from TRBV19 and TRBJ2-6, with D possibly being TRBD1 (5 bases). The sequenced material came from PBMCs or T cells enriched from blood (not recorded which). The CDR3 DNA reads TGTGCCAGTAGTATGGGGCTACGGGTTAGGGCCAACGTCCTGACTTTC. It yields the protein CASSMGLRVRANVLTF.